The following is a T cell receptor beta chain sequence with its context. A much more abundant neighbour one base away suggests this may be a read error. This is likely a read error, given that the CDR3 carries no conserved phenylalanine or tryptophan at its end. The sample belongs to a study of identical twins. Germline V gives CDR1 LGHDT, CDR2 YNNKEL (reference sequence). The CDR3 totals 13 residues. J was trimmed by 7 bases and V by 6 bases; bases with no gene match: 6. TCRdb reanalysed the 5' RACE reads using MiXCR and keeps one entry per CDR3 protein. The sample gives just under 650,000 distinct CDR3 sequences, about 7% of which show up once; around 1.6% is in the top ten. Separately, the same data were catalogued under a study of yellow fever vaccine responses in identical twins.

Sequences were obtained from PBMCs. The sequence came from a young woman in good health. This chain links TRBV3-1 with TRBJ2-1; TRBD1 agrees at 7 bases. CDR3: CASRRQGPNEQFI. The CDR3 region has the DNA TGTGCCAGCAGGCGACAGGGCCCTAATGAGCAGTTCATC.